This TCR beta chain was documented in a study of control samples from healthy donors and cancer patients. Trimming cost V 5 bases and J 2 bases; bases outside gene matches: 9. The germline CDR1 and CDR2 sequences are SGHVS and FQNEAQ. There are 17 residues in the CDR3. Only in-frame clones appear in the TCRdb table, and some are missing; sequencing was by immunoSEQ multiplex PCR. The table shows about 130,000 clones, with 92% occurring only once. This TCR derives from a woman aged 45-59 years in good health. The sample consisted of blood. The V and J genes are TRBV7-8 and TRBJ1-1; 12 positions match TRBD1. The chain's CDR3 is CASSSGTGGSGNTEAFF. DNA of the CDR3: TGTGCCAGCAGCAGCGGGACAGGGGGCTCCGGAAACACTGAAGCTTTCTTT.